Detailed here is one TCR beta chain. This entry is derived from a study of blood T cell repertoires in COVID-19. At the level of the study: Spain, Italy and the United States supplied samples that represented acute and convalescent COVID-19. PBMCs, B-cell-depleted T cells, or T cells provided the cDNA or gDNA that made up the material.

Under the authors' procedure: The assay estimated nucleated cells by amplifying reference gene primers. TCRdb keeps only in-frame clones here, not all; method: immunoSEQ multiplex PCR. The V and J calls and clone size were taken over from that table, and D and trimming were inferred from the DNA. The sample yields under 85,000 clones, approximately 80% seen once. The CDR3 contains 14 residues. The trim removed 5 bases at V and 10 bases at J, leaving 8 bases unmatched. CDR1 and CDR2 from the germline V gene are MNHEY and SMNVEV (reference sequence). The rearrangement joins TRBV27 to TRBJ1-6; 7 nucleotides match TRBD1. The sequence came from a man aged 50 to 60 with acute or convalescent COVID-19. The sequenced sample consisted of peripheral blood. The CDR3 DNA reads as TGTGCCAGCAGTCAAGACAGGGTTGGATCACCCCTCCACTTT. This translates into CASSQDRVGSPLHF.